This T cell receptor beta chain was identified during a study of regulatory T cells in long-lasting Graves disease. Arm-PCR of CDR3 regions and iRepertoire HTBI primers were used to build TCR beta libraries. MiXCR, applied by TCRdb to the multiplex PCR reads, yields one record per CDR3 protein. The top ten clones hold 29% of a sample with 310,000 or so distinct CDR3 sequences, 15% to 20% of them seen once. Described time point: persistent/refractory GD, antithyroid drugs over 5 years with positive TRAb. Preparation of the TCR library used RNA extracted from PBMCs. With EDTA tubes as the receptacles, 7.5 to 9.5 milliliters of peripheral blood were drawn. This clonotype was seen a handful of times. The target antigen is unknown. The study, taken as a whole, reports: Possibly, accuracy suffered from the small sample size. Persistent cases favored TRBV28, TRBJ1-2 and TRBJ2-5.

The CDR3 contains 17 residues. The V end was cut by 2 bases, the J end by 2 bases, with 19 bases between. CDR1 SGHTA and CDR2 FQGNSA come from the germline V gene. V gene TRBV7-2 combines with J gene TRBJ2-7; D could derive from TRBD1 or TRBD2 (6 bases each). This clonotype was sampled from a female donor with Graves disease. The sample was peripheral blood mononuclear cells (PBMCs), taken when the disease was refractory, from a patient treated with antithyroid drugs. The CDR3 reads CASSLSATIGGTYEQYF. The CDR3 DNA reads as TGTGCCAGCAGCTTATCGGCAACCATCGGGGGCACCTACGAGCAGTACTTC.